This T cell receptor (beta chain) was recovered during a study of T cell changes during pregnancy in multiple sclerosis. This CDR3 spans 19 amino acids. V lost 4 bases, J lost 3 bases, and 17 bases stayed unmatched. CDR1 is SEHNR, CDR2 FQNEAQ, per germline (reference sequence). TCRdb's copy holds only in-frame clones and misses some; the assay was immunoSEQ multiplex PCR. The top ten clones hold more than 0.95% of a sample with 100,000 or so clones, more than 80% of them seen once. This material consisted of peripheral blood, taken in the second trimester of pregnancy. J is TRBJ2-1 and V is TRBV7-9; 8 bases are shared with TRBD2. This clonotype was obtained from a female donor with multiple sclerosis, enrolled in a pregnancy study. CDR3 bases: TGTGCCAGCAGCTCCTTCGCAGCGGGAGTACTCCTTCTCTACAATGAGCAGTTCTTC. Amino acid sequence: CASSSFAAGVLLLYNEQFF.